A single sample is the source of the 27 T cell receptor beta chains below, sequenced in a study of T cell responses to AZD1222 COVID-19 vaccine. TCRdb's copy holds only in-frame clones and misses some; the assay was immunoSEQ multiplex PCR. The table has more than 70,000 clones, under 95% seen once. The sequences come from peripheral blood, collected 28 days after the second AZD1222 dose. These receptors were collected from an adult who received the AZD1222 COVID-19 vaccine.

V usage is TRBV28 and J usage is TRBJ2-2; 7 bases match TRBD1. J lost 4 bases, V lost 5 bases, and 7 bases had no gene match. The CDR3 loop spans 15 amino acids. Germline V lookup: CDR1 MDHEN, CDR2 SYDVKM. The DNA for the CDR3 is TGTGCCAGCAGTCTAAGGACAGGAACCACCGGGGAGCTGTTTTTT. This sequence encodes CASSLRTGTTGELFF.

This clone was observed a single time. The gene calls are TRBV13 and TRBJ1-6; D may be TRBD1 (5 bases). From germline, CDR1 is PRHDT and CDR2 FYEKMQ (reference sequence). CDR3 length equals 13 residues. V gave up 6 bases and J gave up 10 bases, with 13 bases separating them. The CDR3 DNA reads TGTGCCAGCAGACACTCGGGGGGATCACCCCTCCACTTT. Its translation is CASRHSGGSPLHF.

The chain is built from TRBV11-1 and TRBJ2-7; TRBD2 matches 12 bases. The ends lost 5 bases at V and 6 bases at J; junction bases unmatched: 2. Germline V gene data show CDR1 as SGHAT and CDR2 as FQDESV (reference sequence). This CDR3 contains 13 residues. The CDR3 bases are TGTGCCAGCAGCGCTAGCGGGAGGGCCGAGCAGTACTTC. Amino acids: CASSASGRAEQYF.

The genes are TRBV5-1 and TRBJ1-5; D is uncertain. There are 14 residues in the CDR3. V was clipped by 0 bases and J by 5 bases, with 9 bases between them. Germline assignment: CDR1 SGHRS and CDR2 YFSETQ. Here the CDR3 reads CASSLDSTYQPQHF. The DNA of the CDR3 is TGCGCCAGCAGCTTGGACAGTACTTATCAGCCCCAGCATTTT.

This chain joins TRBV7-6 and TRBJ2-7; the match to TRBD2 covers 8 bases. The length of the CDR3 is 15 residues. The germline V gene has CDR1 SGHVS and CDR2 FNYEAQ. The trim removed 1 base at V and 0 bases at J, leaving 2 bases unmatched. The CDR3 DNA sequence: TGTGCCAGCAGCTTAGGGGGGACTAGCTCCTACGAGCAGTACTTC. It encodes CASSLGGTSSYEQYF.

The chain uses TRBV7-2 and TRBJ2-7; no clear D gene. Germline lookup yields CDR1 SGHTA and CDR2 FQGNSA. Trimming took 6 bases from V and 4 from J, leaving 13 bases between them. This CDR3 has 13 amino acids. The CDR3 DNA sequence: TGTGCCAGCAGTTCCTCCGGACCGTACGAGCAGTACTTC. Translated: CASSSSGPYEQYF.

CDR3 sequence: CATSVSRTSEGDEQFF. The CDR3 DNA sequence: TGTGCCACCAGTGTATCTAGGACTAGCGAGGGAGATGAGCAGTTCTTC. V usage is TRBV24-1 and J usage is TRBJ2-1, with 9 bases that match TRBD2. Germline CDR1 and CDR2: KGHDR and SFDVKD. V was clipped by 5 bases and J by 8 bases; unmatched bases: 12. CDR3 size: 16 residues.

The chain uses TRBV19 and TRBJ2-7; a weak D match, TRBD2 (5 bases). Germline V lookup: CDR1 LNHDA, CDR2 SQIVND (reference sequence). V lost 3 bases and J lost 4, with 7 bases in between. The CDR3 sequence is 12 residues long. The CDR3 loop is CASSIAGYEQYF. The DNA of the CDR3 is TGTGCCAGTAGTATTGCGGGTTACGAGCAGTACTTC.

This clone was counted a single time. The V and J genes are TRBV6-1 and TRBJ2-3; D call uncertain. V was clipped by 1 base and J by 8 bases, with 4 bases between them. This CDR3 has 11 residues. Germline values: CDR1 MNHNS, CDR2 SASEGT. Here the CDR3 reads CASSEEFTQYF. As DNA, the CDR3 is TGTGCCAGCAGTGAAGAATTTACGCAGTATTTT.

This rearrangement joins TRBV18 to TRBJ1-3, with D maybe TRBD1 (6 bases). The CDR3 sequence is 14 residues long. Germline values: CDR1 KGHSH, CDR2 LQKENI. V was pared by 3 bases and J by 1 base, with 7 bases between. CDR3 nucleotides: TGTGCCAGCTCACCTCAGGGGTCTGGAAACACCATATATTTT. Encoded protein: CASSPQGSGNTIYF. The variable domain in full, with the rest retrieved from reference TRBV18 and TRBJ1-3, is NAGVMQNPRHLVRRRGQEARLRCSPMKGHSHVYWYRQLPEEGLKFMVYLQKENIIDESGMPKERFSAEFPKEGPSILRIQQVVRGDSAAYFCASSPQGSGNTIYFGEGSWLTVV.

The chain uses TRBV29-1 and TRBJ1-2; D uncertain. V lost 7 bases to trimming and J lost 10 bases, with 19 bases between them. Germline loops: CDR1 SQVTM, CDR2 ANQGSEA. CDR3 length: 12 residues. CDR3 sequence reads: CSALTYTDNYTF. The CDR3 coding sequence is TGCAGCGCACTCACGTACACGGATAACTACACCTTC.

The chain employs TRBV25-1 and TRBJ1-3, with D unclear. The CDR3 is 17 residues long. V lost 0 bases to trimming and J lost 0 bases, with 12 bases between them. Germline V lookup: CDR1 MGHDK, CDR2 SYGVNS. This chain's CDR3 is CASSEYGREFSGNTIYF. CDR3 nucleotides: TGTGCCAGCAGTGAATATGGGCGGGAATTCTCTGGAAACACCATATATTTT.

This chain links TRBV19 with TRBJ2-1; 8 bases match TRBD2. This CDR3 has 15 amino acids. Trimming cost V 1 base and J 8 bases; bases outside gene matches: 7. Germline V lookup: CDR1 LNHDA, CDR2 SQIVND (reference sequence). DNA of the CDR3: TGTGCCAGTAGTATAGCGGGAGGGCCTGGGGATGAGCAGTTCTTC. Translated, it gives CASSIAGGPGDEQFF.

This chain joins TRBV2 and TRBJ2-1; 7 bases agree with TRBD2. V lost 5 bases to trimming and J lost 10 bases; unmatched junction nucleotides: 8. The germline V gene has CDR1 SNHLY and CDR2 FYNNEI. The CDR3 loop spans 13 amino acids. CDR3 protein: CASSPLTSLEQFF. The CDR3 nucleotides are TGTGCCAGCAGTCCCCTGACTAGCTTGGAGCAGTTCTTC.

The gene calls are TRBV25-1 and TRBJ1-6; D is unresolved. The CDR3 is made up of 12 amino acids. Germline CDR1 and CDR2: MGHDK and SYGVNS. With 3 bases removed from V and 7 bases from J, the gap between germline ends came to 4 bases. CDR3 nucleotide sequence: TGTGCCAGCAGTGAGGGAAATTCACCCCTCCACTTT. The encoded protein is CASSEGNSPLHF.

J is TRBJ1-6 and V is TRBV27; D is perhaps TRBD1 (5 bases). The CDR3 contains 15 residues. Germline V gene sequence: CDR1 MNHEY, CDR2 SMNVEV (reference sequence). Deletions cut 4 bases from V and 3 bases from J, with 10 bases between. The CDR3 DNA sequence: TGTGCCAGCAGTTCGGCAGGGAACTATAATTCACCCCTCCACTTT. Its translation: CASSSAGNYNSPLHF.

V gene TRBV7-2 combines with J gene TRBJ1-4; D possibly corresponds to TRBD1 (5 bases). Trimming removed 5 bases from V and 3 bases from J, with 10 bases in between. Germline-derived CDR1 and CDR2 are SGHTA and FQGNSA. This CDR3 spans 14 amino acids. CDR3 coding DNA: TGTGCCAGCAGCAGCCGAGGGGCTAATGAAAAACTGTTTTTT. It yields the protein CASSSRGANEKLFF.

This chain joins TRBV7-9 and TRBJ2-2, with a tentative D call TRBD1 (6 bases). In germline, CDR1 is SEHNR, CDR2 FQNEAQ (reference sequence). With 4 bases removed from V and 1 base from J, the gap between germline ends came to 7 bases. The CDR3 contains 14 residues. CDR3 coding DNA: TGTGCCAGCAGCTCGGACAGGAACACCGGGGAGCTGTTTTTT. Translating gives CASSSDRNTGELFF.

CDR3 region: CASSLETSGFTGELFF. Written as DNA, the CDR3 is TGTGCCAGCAGCTTAGAGACTAGCGGGTTTACCGGGGAGCTGTTTTTT. The rearrangement links TRBV7-6 to TRBJ2-2; 10 bases are a match to TRBD2. In germline, CDR1 is SGHVS, CDR2 FNYEAQ. Germline trimming cut 1 base from V and 5 bases from J; bases unmatched to any gene: 4. This CDR3 is built from 16 residues.

V and J are TRBV7-9 and TRBJ2-7; D is undetermined. There are 12 residues in the CDR3. Germline V gives CDR1 SEHNR, CDR2 FQNEAQ (reference sequence). The ends were cut back, 5 bases at V and 2 bases at J, with 7 bases in the middle. The CDR3 loop reads CASSLTTYEQYF. The CDR3 DNA sequence: TGTGCCAGCAGCCTAACCACCTACGAGCAGTACTTC.

This chain uses TRBV18 with TRBJ2-7; 9 nucleotides align to TRBD1. J gave up 3 bases and V 7 bases, and 7 bases lay outside the gene matches. In germline, CDR1 is KGHSH, CDR2 LQKENI. This CDR3 has 14 residues. In nucleotides, the CDR3 is TGTGCCAGCTTAGAAGGACAGGGGAACTACGAGCAGTACTTC. This encodes CASLEGQGNYEQYF.

The V gene is TRBV4-3, the J gene TRBJ2-2; D uncertain. Trimming removed 3 bases at V and 1 base at J, with 6 bases between. The germline CDR1 and CDR2 sequences are LGHNA and YSLEER. The CDR3 extends over 14 amino acids. CDR3 nucleotide sequence: TGCGCCAGCAGCCAGCAAGGGAACACCGGGGAGCTGTTTTTT. Its translation is CASSQQGNTGELFF.

The chain combines TRBV19 with TRBJ2-2; TRBD2 agrees at 11 bases. This CDR3 contains 14 residues. Germline V lookup: CDR1 LNHDA, CDR2 SQIVND (reference sequence). V trimming: 11 bases; J trimming: 8 bases; junction bases outside the gene matches: 10. The CDR3: CASTSGVPSGELFF. Written as DNA, the CDR3 is TGTGCCTCGACTAGCGGGGTTCCCTCGGGGGAGCTGTTTTTT.

The rearrangement uses TRBV5-4 and TRBJ2-7; the match to TRBD1 covers 9 bases. The CDR3 runs 15 residues. V lost 0 bases to trimming and J lost 2 bases; unmatched junction nucleotides: 3. Germline CDR1 SGHNT, CDR2 YYREEE (reference sequence). This chain's CDR3 is CASSLGGQGPYEQYF. The CDR3 region has the DNA TGTGCCAGCAGCTTGGGGGGACAGGGCCCCTACGAGCAGTACTTC.

The rearrangement joins TRBV11-3 to TRBJ2-7; D is unclear. Germline loops: CDR1 SGHNT, CDR2 YENEEA. V was clipped by 3 bases and J by 6 bases, with 12 bases between them. There are 13 residues in the CDR3. DNA of the CDR3: TGTGCCAGCAGCTTTACCGACTTCAGCGAGCAGTACTTC. The encoded protein is CASSFTDFSEQYF.

This rearrangement joins TRBV28 to TRBJ1-3; no definite D call. This CDR3 has 16 residues. Trimming pared 5 bases from V and 0 bases from J, leaving 14 bases between. Germline V gene lookup returns CDR1 MDHEN and CDR2 SYDVKM. CDR3 sequence: CASSPLAGSSGNTIYF. CDR3 sequence (DNA): TGTGCCAGCAGTCCCCTGGCGGGTAGCTCTGGAAACACCATATATTTT.

The chain uses TRBV10-2 and TRBJ2-2; 9 nucleotides match TRBD1. The CDR3 has 13 amino acids. The V segment lost 6 bases and the J segment 7 bases; nucleotides outside the gene matches: 3. Germline V CDR1 and CDR2: WSHSY, SAAADI. CDR3 bases: TGCGCCAGCAGAGGGACAGGGATCGGGGAGCTGTTTTTT. It yields the protein CASRGTGIGELFF.